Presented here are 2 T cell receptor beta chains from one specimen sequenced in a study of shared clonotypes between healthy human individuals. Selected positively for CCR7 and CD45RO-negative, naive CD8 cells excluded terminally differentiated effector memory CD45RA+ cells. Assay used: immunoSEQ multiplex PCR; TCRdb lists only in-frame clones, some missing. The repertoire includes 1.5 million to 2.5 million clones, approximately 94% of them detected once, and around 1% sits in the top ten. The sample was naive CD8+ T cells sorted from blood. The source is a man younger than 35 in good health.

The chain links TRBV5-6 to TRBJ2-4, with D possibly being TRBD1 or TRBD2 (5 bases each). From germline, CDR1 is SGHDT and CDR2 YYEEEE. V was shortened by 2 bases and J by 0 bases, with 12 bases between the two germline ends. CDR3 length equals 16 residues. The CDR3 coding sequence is TGTGCCAGCAGCTTTTGGGGGTCCCTAGCCAAAAACATTCAGTACTTC. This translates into CASSFWGSLAKNIQYF.

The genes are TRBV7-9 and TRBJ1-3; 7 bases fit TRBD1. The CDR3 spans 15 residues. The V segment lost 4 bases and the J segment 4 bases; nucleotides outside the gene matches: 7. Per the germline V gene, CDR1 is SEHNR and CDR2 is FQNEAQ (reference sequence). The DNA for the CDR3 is TGTGCCAGCAGCTCAGAGACAGGGATGGGAAACACCATATATTTT. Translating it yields CASSSETGMGNTIYF. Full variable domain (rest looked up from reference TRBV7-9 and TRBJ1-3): DTGVSQNPRHKITKRGQNVTFRCDPISEHNRLYWYRQTLGQGPEFLTYFQNEAQLEKSRLLSDRFSAERPKGSFSTLEIQRTEQGDSAMYLCASSSETGMGNTIYFGEGSWLTVV.